These T cell receptor beta chains were read from a single sample in a study of T cell responses to AZD1222 COVID-19 vaccine. Profiling relied on immunoSEQ multiplex PCR, and the TCRdb table lists in-frame clones only, not all of them. The data show about 59,000 clones, roughly 87% seen once. Material: peripheral blood, obtained 28 days after the second AZD1222 dose. The origin of the receptors is an adult who received the AZD1222 COVID-19 vaccine. CDR3s include the opening cysteine and the closing phenylalanine or tryptophan. The D gene is left open where the match is weak. Only part of the rows carry a size: once, few, many, or a class if the clone is expanded.

>TRBJ2-7|15|-|TRBV4-1|TRBD1
TGCGCCAGCAGCCAGAACCGGGACAGGGTCTACGAGCAGTACTTC
CASSQNRDRVYEQYF
>TRBJ2-7|13|-|TRBV19|-
TGTGCCAGTAGTCATACAGCAGCCTACGAGCAGTACTTC
CASSHTAAYEQYF
>TRBJ1-4|16|-|TRBV12-5|TRBD1
TGTGCTAGTGGTTTGGTACTGGGGGGACAGGGGATAAAACTGTTTTTT
CASGLVLGGQGIKLFF
>TRBJ1-6|13|-|TRBV4-1|-
TGCGCCAGCAGCCTTTCAGGCACTTCACCCCTCCACTTT
CASSLSGTSPLHF
>TRBJ2-2|12|once|TRBV5-1|-
TGCGCCAGCCCTGAGAGTGGCGGGGAGCTGTTTTTT
CASPESGGELFF
>TRBJ2-2|13|-|TRBV9|-
TGTGCCAGCAGCGTCCTAGACACCGGGGAGCTGTTTTTT
CASSVLDTGELFF
>TRBJ1-6|14|-|TRBV27|-
TGTGCCAGCAGTTTATCGCCAGGGTATTCACCCCTCCACTTT
CASSLSPGYSPLHF
>TRBJ2-1|16|-|TRBV10-2|-
TGCGCCAGCAGTGATCCATTAATTCTAGTCTACAATGAGCAGTTCTTC
CASSDPLILVYNEQFF
>TRBJ1-2|17|-|TRBV6-6|-
TGTGCCAGCAGTCCAACAAGGGCAGGTTTTCTCGACTATGGCTACACCTTC
CASSPTRAGFLDYGYTF
>TRBJ2-7|13|-|TRBV10-1|-
TGCGCCAGCAGCCGGGACAAAGCCTACGAGCAGTACTTC
CASSRDKAYEQYF
>TRBJ2-3|14|-|TRBV7-2|-
TGTGCCCTCAAGGAGCGAGCGGCCACAGATACGCAGTATTTT
CALKERAATDTQYF
>TRBJ1-3|13|-|TRBV9|-
TGTGCCAGCAGCGTAACGGTCGGAAACACCATATATTTT
CASSVTVGNTIYF
>TRBJ2-3|17|-|TRBV7-8|-
TGTGCCAGCAGCTTAGGGTTTGGCAGGGGTCAGCCAGATACGCAGTATTTT
CASSLGFGRGQPDTQYF
>TRBJ1-1|16|-|TRBV19|-
TGTGCCAGTAGTGGAATGGACAGCCTTGAGAACACTGAAGCTTTCTTT
CASSGMDSLENTEAFF
>TRBJ2-2|16|-|TRBV9|-
TGTGCCAGCAGCGTAGAGTTTGGGGCAGCGACCGGGGAGCTGTTTTTT
CASSVEFGAATGELFF
>TRBJ1-5|15|few|TRBV19|-
TGTGCCAGTAGATCAGTAGGGGGAAGTAATCAGCCCCAGCATTTT
CASRSVGGSNQPQHF
>TRBJ1-6|13|-|TRBV6-6|TRBD1
TGTGCCAGCAGGGGGACAGTTAATTCACCCCTCCACTTT
CASRGTVNSPLHF
>TRBJ2-7|15|-|TRBV10-1|TRBD1
TGCGCCAGCAGTGAGTCGGGGGACAGAGCCTACGAGCAGTACTTC
CASSESGDRAYEQYF
>TRBJ1-3|15|-|TRBV3-1/TRBV3-2|-
TGTGCCAGCAGCCAAGGGACGACAGGAGGAAACACCATATATTTT
CASSQGTTGGNTIYF
>TRBJ2-7|15|-|TRBV5-4|TRBD2
TGTGCCAGCAGCTCCCCTAGCGGGGAGGTCTACGAGCAGTACTTC
CASSSPSGEVYEQYF
>TRBJ2-7|14|-|TRBV7-9|-
TGTGCCAGCAGCTTTCGGGCCAACTCCTACGAGCAGTACTTC
CASSFRANSYEQYF
>TRBJ1-1|14|once|TRBV5-4|-
TGTGCCAGCAGCTTGGACAGAATAGGCACTGAAGCTTTCTTT
CASSLDRIGTEAFF
>TRBJ1-4|16|once|TRBV27|-
TGTGCCAGCAGCCTACTCGGGCCCTCACGGGGTGAAAAACTGTTTTTT
CASSLLGPSRGEKLFF
>TRBJ2-7|13|-|TRBV7-2|TRBD2
TGTGCCAGCAGCTCAGCGGGAGGTTACGAGCAGTACTTC
CASSSAGGYEQYF
>TRBJ1-6|14|-|TRBV28|-
TGTGCCAGCAGTTTGGCCACAGGATACTCACCCCTCCACTTT
CASSLATGYSPLHF
>TRBJ2-1|15|-|TRBV4-3|-
TGCGCCAGCAGCCAGGTACGGACCTCCTACAATGAGCAGTTCTTC
CASSQVRTSYNEQFF
>TRBJ2-7|15|-|TRBV7-2|-
TGTGCCAGCAGCTTAGCGGACAGAGTGGGTTACGAGCAGTACTTC
CASSLADRVGYEQYF
>TRBJ2-2|16|-|TRBV5-4|-
TGTGCCAGCAGCTCCGGGGGGCACCCGAACACCGGGGAGCTGTTTTTT
CASSSGGHPNTGELFF
>TRBJ1-5|13|-|TRBV19|-
TGTGCCAGTAGTATGGGTAGCAATCAGCCCCAGCATTTT
CASSMGSNQPQHF
>TRBJ1-1|15|few|TRBV7-2|-
TGTGCCAGCAGCTCCCAACCACCGGGGAACACTGAAGCTTTCTTT
CASSSQPPGNTEAFF
>TRBJ1-4|13|-|TRBV28|-
TGTGCCAGCAGTACCGGTCCGAATGAAAAACTGTTTTTT
CASSTGPNEKLFF
>TRBJ2-7|16|-|TRBV28|TRBD1
TGTGCCAGCAGCTCTACCGGGACAGGGCGCACCTACGAGCAGTACTTC
CASSSTGTGRTYEQYF
>TRBJ1-2|14|-|TRBV6-5|TRBD1
TGTGCCAGCAGTCGAGACAGGGGGGGCTATGGCTACACCTTC
CASSRDRGGYGYTF
>TRBJ2-3|13|-|TRBV30|-
TGTGCCTGGAGGGAACAGGGAGTAGATACGCAGTATTTT
CAWREQGVDTQYF
>TRBJ1-4|17|-|TRBV5-8|-
TGTGCCAGCAGCTTGCGGCCGACACTGAGGGGTAATGAAAAACTGTTTTTT
CASSLRPTLRGNEKLFF
>TRBJ1-6|14|-|TRBV19|-
TGTGCCAGTAGCTACCGGGACGGCGGTTCACCCCTCCACTTT
CASSYRDGGSPLHF
>TRBJ2-7|16|-|TRBV6-5|-
TGTGCCAGCAGTTACTCGGAACAGGGAGACTCCTACGAGCAGTACTTC
CASSYSEQGDSYEQYF
>TRBJ1-5|14|-|TRBV7-9|-
TGTGCCAGCAGCTTAATGTATAGCAATCAGCCCCAGCATTTT
CASSLMYSNQPQHF
>TRBJ1-4|16|-|TRBV5-6|TRBD1
TGTGCCAGCAGCTTGGGGGCCGGGACAGGGGGAGGAAAACTGTTTTTT
CASSLGAGTGGGKLFF
>TRBJ2-7|14|-|TRBV5-1|TRBD1
TGCGCCAGCAGCTTGGGGGACAGGGCCTACGAGCAGTACTTC
CASSLGDRAYEQYF
>TRBJ2-5|16|-|TRBV5-1|TRBD2
TGCGCCAGCAGCTTGGAAGGACTAGCGGGAGGGAAGACCCAGTACTTC
CASSLEGLAGGKTQYF
>TRBJ2-7|13|-|TRBV12-3/TRBV12-4|-
TGTGCCAGCAGTTCCCCCCCCCGGGGCGAGCAGTACTTC
CASSSPPRGEQYF
>TRBJ2-7|12|medium-sized|TRBV6-5|-
TGTGCCAGCTTTACTAGCTCCTACGAGCAGTACTTC
CASFTSSYEQYF
>TRBJ2-5|16|-|TRBV6-5|-
TGTGCCAGCAGTTACTCGGAACTCGCGTTGGGGGAGACCCAGTACTTC
CASSYSELALGETQYF
>TRBJ2-3|19|-|TRBV7-7|TRBD2
TGTGCCAGCAGCTTAGCGGCGCTAGCGGGAGGGCCCCCCACAGATACGCAGTATTTT
CASSLAALAGGPPTDTQYF
>TRBJ2-7|13|-|TRBV19|-
TGTGCCAGTAGTATAACCACTTTCTACGAGCAGTACTTC
CASSITTFYEQYF
>TRBJ2-5|15|-|TRBV27|-
TGTGCCAGCAGTAGAGAGTGGACAGCGAAAGAGACCCAGTACTTC
CASSREWTAKETQYF
>TRBJ2-7|14|once|TRBV19|TRBD2
TGTGCCAGTGGGCTAGCGGGCACTACCTACGAGCAGTACTTC
CASGLAGTTYEQYF
>TRBJ1-4|15|once|TRBV19|-
TGTGCCAGTAGTCCGGACACCCGGGCGAATGAAAAACTGTTTTTT
CASSPDTRANEKLFF
>TRBJ1-2|14|-|TRBV6-2/TRBV6-3|-
TGTGCCAGCAGTTACTTAAGGACTGATTATGGCTACACCTTC
CASSYLRTDYGYTF
>TRBJ2-7|16|-|TRBV12-5|TRBD2
TGTGCTAGTGGTTTGGTACAGAGCGGGGCCCCCTACGAGCAGTACTTC
CASGLVQSGAPYEQYF
>TRBJ2-1|15|-|TRBV5-1|TRBD2
TGCGCCAGCAGAGGGACTAGCGGGAGTCGGGGTGAGCAGTTCTTC
CASRGTSGSRGEQFF
>TRBJ1-6|15|-|TRBV30|-
TGTGCCTGGAGGTTATTTGGACGGACCAATTCACCCCTCCACTTT
CAWRLFGRTNSPLHF
>TRBJ1-1|14|-|TRBV30|-
TGTGCCTGGAGTCCCATTTCCTCTCACACTGAAGCTTTCTTT
CAWSPISSHTEAFF
>TRBJ2-7|16|-|TRBV7-9|TRBD2
TGTGCCAGCAGCTTATCACGAAGCGGGGGTTCCTACGAGCAGTACTTC
CASSLSRSGGSYEQYF
>TRBJ2-7|15|-|TRBV6-5|TRBD2
TGTGCCAGCAGTACCCGACTAGCGGGGGGTGTCGAGCAGTACTTC
CASSTRLAGGVEQYF
>TRBJ1-1|14|-|TRBV11-2|-
TGTGCCAGCAGCTTAGATTTCGGGAACACTGAAGCTTTCTTT
CASSLDFGNTEAFF
>TRBJ1-5|14|-|TRBV10-2|TRBD1
TGCGCCAGCAGTCCGGGACAGGGGTCTCAGCCCCAGCATTTT
CASSPGQGSQPQHF
>TRBJ1-1|13|-|TRBV2|TRBD1
TGTGCCAGCAGACGGGACAGTCAGTCTGAAGCTTTCTTT
CASRRDSQSEAFF
>TRBJ1-5|11|-|TRBV6-4|-
TGTGCCAGCAGTGATTGGGGGCCCCAGCATTTT
CASSDWGPQHF